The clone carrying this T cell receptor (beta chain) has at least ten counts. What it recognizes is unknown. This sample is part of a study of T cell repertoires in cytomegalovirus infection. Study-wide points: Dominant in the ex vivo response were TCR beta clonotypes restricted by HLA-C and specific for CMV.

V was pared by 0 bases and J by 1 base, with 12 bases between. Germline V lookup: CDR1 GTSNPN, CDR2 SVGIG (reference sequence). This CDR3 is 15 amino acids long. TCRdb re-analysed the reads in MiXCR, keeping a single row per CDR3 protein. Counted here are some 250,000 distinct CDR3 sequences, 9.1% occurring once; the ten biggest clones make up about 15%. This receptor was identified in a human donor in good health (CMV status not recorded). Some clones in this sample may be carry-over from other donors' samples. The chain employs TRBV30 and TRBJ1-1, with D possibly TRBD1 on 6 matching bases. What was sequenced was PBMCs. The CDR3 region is CAWSVGIGGNTEAFF. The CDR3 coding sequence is TGTGCCTGGAGTGTAGGAATAGGGGGGAACACTGAAGCTTTCTTT.